This TCR beta chain derives from a study of T cell responses to AZD1222 COVID-19 vaccine. Remarks on this clone: Its antigen remains unknown.

The study's findings and limits: At baseline, seropositivity was found in only a handful of AZD1222 recipients. Breadth and depth of Spike-specific TCRs rose after two AZD1222 doses.

This CDR3 is 15 amino acids long. The ends were cut back, 1 base at V and 1 base at J, with 10 bases in the middle. Germline-derived CDR1 and CDR2 are SGHTA and FQGTGA. Produced via immunoSEQ multiplex PCR; TCRdb's table is partial and in-frame only. Of approximately 100,000 clones in the sample, roughly 90% are singletons; the top ten hold less than 6%. This chain joins TRBV7-3 and TRBJ1-1; D is unclear. The receptor's source is an adult in good health. This sample comprised peripheral blood, obtained on day 0 of AZD1222 vaccination. In nucleotides, the CDR3 is TGTGCCAGCAGCTTAATGATGAGGCGGAACACTGAAGCTTTCTTT. Amino acid sequence: CASSLMMRRNTEAFF.